The 23 T cell receptor beta chains below were found in one sample sequenced in a study of long-term antiretroviral therapy in people with HIV. Version v3.0 of the immunoSEQ assay ran at survey level. TCRdb keeps only in-frame clones here, not all; method: immunoSEQ multiplex PCR. Of 27,000 or so clones listed, 70% to 90% are singletons. The sample here was unsorted PBMCs, taken 1.2 years after starting antiretroviral therapy. Receptors originate from a man aged 50 or older with HIV.

This chain joins TRBV7-6 and TRBJ2-5, with no clear D. The CDR3 loop spans 13 amino acids. Germline V gene data show CDR1 as SGHVS and CDR2 as FNYEAQ. V dropped 1 base and J dropped 2 bases, with 5 bases sitting between them. The CDR3 sequence is CASSLGRQETQYF. The CDR3, as DNA: TGTGCCAGCAGCTTAGGCCGACAAGAGACCCAGTACTTC.

The gene calls are TRBV9 and TRBJ1-1; D ambiguous. Trimming took 5 bases from V and 7 from J, leaving 18 bases between them. The germline CDR1 and CDR2 sequences are SGDLS and YYNGEE. The length of the CDR3 is 14 residues. The CDR3 DNA follows: TGTGCCAGCAGTGTTACGCCCCGAGCAGGTGAAGCTTTCTTT. Its translation: CASSVTPRAGEAFF.

Only one count was recorded for this clone. The chain joins TRBV27 to TRBJ1-1; D is ambiguous. There are 13 residues in the CDR3. Trimming took 5 bases from V and 2 from J, leaving 9 bases between them. Per germline, CDR1 MNHEY and CDR2 SMNVEV (reference sequence). CDR3 region: CASSLTVNTEAFF. CDR3 DNA sequence: TGTGCCAGCAGTCTCACAGTAAACACTGAAGCTTTCTTT.

This clone was seen a few times. CDR3 nucleotide sequence: TGTGCCAGCAGCCTAAACGAGGGAGAGACCCAGTACTTC. As protein: CASSLNEGETQYF. The rearrangement uses TRBV7-9 and TRBJ2-5; a weak D match, TRBD2 (5 bases). Looked up from germline, CDR1 is SEHNR and CDR2 is FQNEAQ (reference sequence). V lost 5 bases to trimming and J lost 4 bases, with 11 bases between them. The CDR3 has 13 residues.

The chain employs TRBV10-2 and TRBJ1-2; TRBD1 agrees at 7 bases. Germline CDR1 WSHSY, CDR2 SAAADI. V lost 8 bases, J lost 4 bases, and 10 bases stayed unmatched. The CDR3 consists of 14 residues. The CDR3 reads CASAQGNPLYGYTF. The CDR3 DNA reads TGCGCCAGCGCACAGGGGAATCCTCTCTATGGCTACACCTTC.

As regards this clone: The CDR3 carries no conserved terminal phenylalanine or tryptophan, so it likely arises from a read error. No DNA is shown, since the ends of the CDR3 on it are uncertain; the CDR3 is the one TCRdb lists. The rearrangement links TRBV21-1 to TRBJ2-6. TRBV21-1 is an annotated pseudogene. Both ends counted, the CDR3 spans 14 residues. The CDR3 loop is CASRPIVATTKSGL.

J is TRBJ2-7 and V is TRBV19, with 7 bases matching TRBD2. Looked up from germline, CDR1 is LNHDA and CDR2 is SQIVND (reference sequence). V lost 5 bases, J lost 2 bases, and 12 bases stayed unmatched. The CDR3 consists of 16 residues. In DNA, the CDR3 is TGTGCCAGTAGTCTAAGAGCGGGGTTTAACGCCTACGAGCAGTACTTC. Its translation: CASSLRAGFNAYEQYF.

The chain recombines TRBV4-2 with TRBJ2-3; 8 bases agree with TRBD1. The V gene's germline CDR1 is LGHNA and CDR2 YNFKEQ. The CDR3 length is 16 residues. V was clipped by 0 bases and J by 6 bases; unmatched bases: 8. As DNA, the CDR3 is TGTGCCAGCAGCCAAGATCTTCAGGGGGCTTTGGATACGCAGTATTTT. This sequence encodes CASSQDLQGALDTQYF.

The chain is built from TRBV6-5 and TRBJ1-2, with D perhaps TRBD1 (6 bases). The CDR3 runs to 15 residues. Germline V gene lookup returns CDR1 MNHEY and CDR2 SVGAGI. V was cut by 6 bases and J by 2 bases, with 16 bases left in between. CDR3 DNA: TGTGCCAGCAGACTTACAGGGAATGGGAACTATGGCTACACCTTC. Its translation is CASRLTGNGNYGYTF.

V is TRBV7-2 and J is TRBJ2-5; the D gene is possibly TRBD2 (6 bases). The CDR3 consists of 17 residues. V lost 5 bases to trimming and J lost 3 bases, with 22 bases between them. Germline-derived CDR1 and CDR2 are SGHTA and FQGNSA. The CDR3: CASSPLPTVWGEETQYF. CDR3 sequence (DNA): TGTGCCAGCAGCCCCCTACCGACGGTGTGGGGGGAAGAGACCCAGTACTTC. The variable domain in full, completed from reference TRBV7-2 and TRBJ2-5, reads GAGVSQSPSNKVTEKGKDVELRCDPISGHTALYWYRQSLGQGLEFLIYFQGNSAPDKSGLPSDRFSAERTGGSVSTLTIQRTQQEDSAVYLCASSPLPTVWGEETQYFGPGTRLLVL.

The chain employs TRBV7-9 and TRBJ2-3; 8 bases fit TRBD2. With V trimmed by 2 bases and J by 4 bases, 14 bases remained unmatched. CDR1 is SEHNR and CDR2 is FQNEAQ in the germline V gene (reference sequence). The CDR3 is made up of 18 amino acids. The CDR3 DNA follows: TGTGCCAGCAGCTTATACGGGCGGGGGGCCTTGAAAGCAGATACGCAGTATTTT. Protein: CASSLYGRGALKADTQYF.

The chain uses TRBV13 and TRBJ2-1, with D uncertain. The CDR3 covers 14 residues. In germline, CDR1 is PRHDT, CDR2 FYEKMQ (reference sequence). V lost 0 bases, J lost 5 bases, and 8 bases lay in between. In DNA, the CDR3 is TGTGCCAGCAGCTTAGGCCGTGCAGACAATGAGCAGTTCTTC. This gives the protein CASSLGRADNEQFF.

The chain carries TRBV9 and TRBJ1-1; D remains unclear. CDR1 is SGDLS, CDR2 YYNGEE, per germline. The CDR3 has 13 amino acids. Deletions cut 3 bases from V and 5 bases from J, with 11 bases between. CDR3: CASSEHPGTEAFF. The DNA for the CDR3 is TGTGCCAGCAGCGAACACCCCGGGACTGAAGCTTTCTTT.

The genes are TRBV6-5 and TRBJ2-3, with a possible D match to TRBD2 (7 bases). Trimming shortened V by 3 bases and J by 1 base, and 14 bases separated the two germline ends. CDR3 length equals 16 residues. Germline lookup yields CDR1 MNHEY and CDR2 SVGAGI. The CDR3: CASSYSAGAGTDTQYF. CDR3 DNA: TGTGCCAGCAGTTATTCTGCGGGGGCGGGCACAGATACGCAGTATTTT.

This sequence joins TRBV9 and TRBJ2-3; TRBD2 agrees at 8 bases. V shed 6 bases, J shed 4 bases, and the junction held 10 bases outside the gene matches. Germline V gene data show CDR1 as SGDLS and CDR2 as YYNGEE. This CDR3 comprises 15 residues. CDR3 nucleotides: TGTGCCAGCACCTTTAATAGCGGGGAATCAGATACGCAGTATTTT. Amino acids: CASTFNSGESDTQYF.

The chain combines TRBV20-1 with TRBJ1-1; D may be TRBD1 (6 bases). The CDR3 has 11 amino acids. Germline V lookup: CDR1 DFQATT, CDR2 SNEGSKA (reference sequence). Deletions cut 6 bases from V and 4 bases from J, with 9 bases between. CDR3 protein: CSAKQGTEAFF. The CDR3 DNA sequence: TGCAGTGCAAAACAGGGCACTGAAGCTTTCTTT.

The V gene is TRBV7-2, the J gene TRBJ1-2; 7 nucleotides agree with TRBD1. The CDR3 is made up of 14 amino acids. Germline V gene data show CDR1 as SGHTA and CDR2 as FQGNSA. V shed 4 bases and J 5 bases; nucleotides not matched to a gene: 7. The CDR3 spells CASSYQGQSYGYTF. The CDR3 coding sequence is TGTGCCAGCAGCTACCAGGGACAGTCATATGGCTACACCTTC.

The gene calls are TRBV19 and TRBJ1-1; 7 bases fit TRBD1. V was clipped by 6 bases and J by 11 bases; unmatched bases: 6. Germline CDR1 and CDR2: LNHDA and SQIVND (reference sequence). The length of the CDR3 is 11 residues. For the CDR3, the DNA is TGTGCCAGTAGAACTACAGGGGCGGCTTTCTTT. Its protein is CASRTTGAAFF.

The chain employs TRBV11-2 and TRBJ2-5; 10 positions agree with TRBD2. This CDR3 is 15 amino acids long. Per the germline V gene, CDR1 is SGHAT and CDR2 is FQNNGV. The ends lost 6 bases at V and 2 bases at J; junction bases unmatched: 6. The CDR3, as DNA: TGTGCCAGCAGTAGAGCGGGGGGGCAACAAGAGACCCAGTACTTC. The encoded protein is CASSRAGGQQETQYF. The full variable domain, with the rest looked up from reference TRBV11-2 and TRBJ2-5, is EAGVAQSPRYKIIEKRQSVAFWCNPISGHATLYWYQQILGQGPKLLIQFQNNGVVDDSQLPKDRFSAERLKGVDSTLKIQPAKLEDSAVYLCASSRAGGQQETQYFGPGTRLLVL.

The sample holds a few counts of this clone. This chain connects TRBV2 to TRBJ1-2; TRBD1 aligns across 8 bases. The CDR3 is 15 amino acids. From germline, CDR1 is SNHLY and CDR2 FYNNEI. V shed 2 bases, J shed 3 bases, and the junction held 5 bases outside the gene matches. In DNA, the CDR3 is TGTGCCAGCAGTGAACATGTGACAGGGGACTATGGCTACACCTTC. Its protein is CASSEHVTGDYGYTF.

The chain recombines TRBV10-2 with TRBJ2-2; no reliable D call. V was pared by 3 bases and J by 5 bases, with 13 bases between. The CDR3 extends over 15 amino acids. Per the germline V gene, CDR1 is WSHSY and CDR2 is SAAADI. CDR3 residues: CASSEEMLWTGELFF. The DNA of the CDR3 is TGCGCCAGCAGTGAAGAAATGTTGTGGACCGGGGAGCTGTTTTTT.

The chain uses TRBV2 and TRBJ2-7; 7 nucleotides match TRBD1. CDR1 is SNHLY, CDR2 FYNNEI, per germline. V shed 5 bases and J 0 bases; nucleotides not matched to a gene: 7. CDR3 length: 15 amino acids. CDR3 amino acids: CASSYDRESSYEQYF. CDR3 in DNA: TGTGCCAGCAGTTACGACAGGGAAAGCTCCTACGAGCAGTACTTC.

The chain uses TRBV30 and TRBJ1-5, with D tentatively TRBD1 (6 bases). This CDR3 has 14 amino acids. Germline assignment: CDR1 GTSNPN and CDR2 SVGIG (reference sequence). The V end lost 3 bases, the J end lost 4 bases, and 13 bases lay between the germline ends. CDR3 in amino acids: CAWSEGQPNQPQHF. CDR3 bases: TGTGCCTGGAGCGAGGGACAACCTAATCAGCCCCAGCATTTT.